This passage covers 6 T cell receptor beta chains from one sample sequenced in a study of CD8 T cells in ankylosing spondylitis. TCRdb reprocessed the 5' RACE reads via MiXCR and lists one record per CDR3 protein. Here the sample spans roughly 180,000 distinct CDR3 sequences, 9.8% being singletons. Material: blood, either unsorted or a sorted T cell fraction (not recorded which). Receptors originate from a female donor with ankylosing spondylitis or in good health (not recorded which).

This clonotype was seen only a few times. The CDR3 DNA reads TGTGCCACCAGTGGGGGTGTTGACGGGGAGCTGTTTTTT. Protein sequence: CATSGGVDGELFF. The chain employs TRBV24-1 and TRBJ2-2; unclear D gene. This CDR3 has 13 amino acids. CDR1 and CDR2 from the germline V gene are KGHDR and SFDVKD. Trimming took 5 bases from V and 7 from J, leaving 10 bases between them.

Only a few counts were recorded for this clonotype. The CDR3: CASSAGQGGGDEQFF. Here the CDR3 DNA reads TGCGCCAGCAGCGCGGGACAGGGAGGGGGGGATGAGCAGTTCTTC. The rearrangement links TRBV5-1 to TRBJ2-1; 9 bases line up with TRBD1. In germline, CDR1 is SGHRS, CDR2 YFSETQ. This CDR3 comprises 15 residues. Trimming at V came to 4 bases and at J to 8 bases, leaving 10 bases not matched to a gene.

At least ten counts were recorded for this clonotype. The chain uses TRBV6-5 and TRBJ2-6; D uncertain. The germline gives CDR1 MNHEY, CDR2 SVGAGI. CDR3 length: 15 residues. Trimming left V 4 bases short and J 0 bases short, with 7 bases between. The CDR3, as DNA: TGTGCCAGCAGTTTGGGTAACTCTGGGGCCAACGTCCTGACTTTC. Its protein product is CASSLGNSGANVLTF.

This clonotype has more than one count but fewer than ten. The genes are TRBV28 and TRBJ1-4; no firm D call. This CDR3 spans 13 amino acids. Germline lookup yields CDR1 MDHEN and CDR2 SYDVKM. The ends were cut back, 10 bases at V and 0 bases at J, with 9 bases in the middle. The CDR3 sequence is CAISDATNEKLFF. The CDR3 nucleotides read TGTGCCATCTCAGATGCAACTAATGAAAAACTGTTTTTT. Filled out from reference TRBV28 and TRBJ1-4, the complete variable domain reads DVKVTQSSRYLVKRTGEKVFLECVQDMDHENMFWYRQDPGLGLRLIYFSYDVKMKEKGDIPEGYSVSREKKERFSLILESASTNQTSMYLCAISDATNEKLFFGSGTQLSVL.

This clonotype was counted at least ten times. The chain is built from TRBV4-3 and TRBJ2-6; D not resolved. Germline V lookup: CDR1 LGHNA, CDR2 YSLEER. CDR3 size: 15 residues. The germline V and J ends were trimmed by 6 bases and 0 bases, with 9 bases remaining between them. Written as DNA, the CDR3 is TGCGCCAGCAGACTACACCACTCTGGGGCCAACGTCCTGACTTTC. It encodes CASRLHHSGANVLTF.

This clonotype was detected only a few times. This CDR3 reads CASSPRQGWETQYF. The CDR3 region has the DNA TGTGCCAGCAGTCCAAGACAGGGATGGGAGACCCAGTACTTC. V gene TRBV12-3 or TRBV12-4 combines with J gene TRBJ2-5; TRBD1 agrees at 7 bases. Trimming cost V 5 bases and J 5 bases; bases outside gene matches: 8. The CDR3 extends over 14 amino acids.